This T cell receptor (beta chain) derives from a study of blood T cells in healthy people across ages. Study-level findings and limits: It was held that diversity estimates obtained from one million T cells represented underestimates. While age rose, TCR beta diversity per million T cells dropped in a roughly linear way. There were more naive CD4+ cells and higher diversity in long-lived donors than in aged donors.

V gave up 3 bases and J gave up 3 bases, with 12 bases separating them. This CDR3 spans 14 amino acids. Germline V gene sequence: CDR1 SQVTM, CDR2 ANQGSEA. This clonotype was detected a few times. The antigen remains unidentified. Isolation recovered at least 6 million PBMCs from every sample. A sample-barcoded 5' primer and a J-beta primer mix were used in a second PCR of roughly 6 to 11 cycles. TCRdb re-called the 5' RACE reads through MiXCR, storing one row per CDR3 protein. This table has fewer than 2 million distinct CDR3 sequences, approximately 40% appearing once. This TCR was recovered from a human donor in good health. The rearrangement links TRBV29-1 to TRBJ2-1, with D hard to call. Sequencing used blood. CDR3 amino acids: CSVDRDMVYNEQFF. The CDR3 DNA reads TGCAGCGTTGACCGCGACATGGTCTACAATGAGCAGTTCTTC.